This TCR beta chain was obtained from a study of blood T cell repertoires in COVID-19. Overall study: Both acute and convalescent COVID-19 samples were obtained from the United States, Italy and Spain. T cells, B-cell-depleted T cells, or PBMCs supplied cDNA or gDNA.

Assay: immunoSEQ multiplex PCR; the TCRdb copy retains only in-frame clones and omits some. The data contain approximately 210,000 clones, about four fifths of them seen just once; the ten biggest clones take up 7% to 10%. Germline V gene sequence: CDR1 SGDLS, CDR2 YYNGEE. Trimming took off 3 bases at V and 0 bases at J, with 12 bases between the two ends. The CDR3 loop spans 15 amino acids. Sequencing was carried out using peripheral blood. The TCR comes from a woman in her forties or fifties with acute or convalescent COVID-19. The J gene is TRBJ1-1, the V gene TRBV9; D is possibly TRBD1 (5 bases). The CDR3 DNA is TGTGCCAGCAGCGGAGCAGGGTGGATGAACACTGAAGCTTTCTTT. It specifies CASSGAGWMNTEAFF.